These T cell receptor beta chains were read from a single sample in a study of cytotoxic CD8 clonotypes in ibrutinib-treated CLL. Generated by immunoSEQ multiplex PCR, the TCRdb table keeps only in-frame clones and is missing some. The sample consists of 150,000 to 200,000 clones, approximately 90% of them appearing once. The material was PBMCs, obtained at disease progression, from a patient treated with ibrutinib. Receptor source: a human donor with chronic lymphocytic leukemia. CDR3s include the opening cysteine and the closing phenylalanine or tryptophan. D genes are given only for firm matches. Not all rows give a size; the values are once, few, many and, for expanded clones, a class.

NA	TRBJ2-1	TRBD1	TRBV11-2	TGTGCCAGCAGCTTAGCAGAACTTGGCACAGGGGTGCAGTTCTTC	CASSLAELGTGVQFF
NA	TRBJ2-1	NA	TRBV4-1	TGCGCCAGCAGCCAGTCCGAAGGAGTCTCCTACAATGAGCAGTTCTTC	CASSQSEGVSYNEQFF
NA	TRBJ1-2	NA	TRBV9	TGTGCCAGCGGGACAACCCAGGGCCGGCGTGGCTACACCTTC	CASGTTQGRRGYTF
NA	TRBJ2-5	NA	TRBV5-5	TGTGCCAGCAGGGGGGACCTGCTAAAAGAGACCCAGTACTTC	CASRGDLLKETQYF
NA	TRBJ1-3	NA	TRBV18	TGTGCCAGCTCACCACCGAGGGACCCTAGGTCCGGAAACACCATATATTTT	CASSPPRDPRSGNTIYF
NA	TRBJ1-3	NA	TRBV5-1	TGCGCCAGCTCGGGGGTTAAGAGCTCTGGAAACACCATATATTTT	CASSGVKSSGNTIYF
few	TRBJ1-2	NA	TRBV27	TGTGCCAGCAGTTTCGGGGGGGCGGGCGGCTACACCTTC	CASSFGGAGGYTF
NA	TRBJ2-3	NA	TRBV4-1	TGCGCCAGCAGCTCGCTGACAGATACGCAGTATTTT	CASSSLTDTQYF
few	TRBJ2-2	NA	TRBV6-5	TGTGCCAGCAGAGACGGGGAGCTGTTTTTT	CASRDGELFF
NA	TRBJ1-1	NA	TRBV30	TGTGCCTGGAGTGTTTGGGGGCTGAGGAACACTGAAGCTTTCTTT	CAWSVWGLRNTEAFF
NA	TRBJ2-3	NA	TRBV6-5	TGTGCCAGCGGATTAAGCACAGATACGCAGTATTTT	CASGLSTDTQYF
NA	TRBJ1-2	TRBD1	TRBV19	TGTGCCACCACGACAGGGGTGGGGGGCTACACCTTC	CATTTGVGGYTF
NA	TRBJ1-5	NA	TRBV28	TGTGCCAGCAGTTTCTGGGCCGCTAATCAGCCCCAGCATTTT	CASSFWAANQPQHF
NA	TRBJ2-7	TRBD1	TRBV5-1	TGCGCCAGCGCCGGGACAGACTACGAGCAGTACTTC	CASAGTDYEQYF
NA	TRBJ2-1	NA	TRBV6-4	TGTGCCAGCAGTGACTCGAGAGCTAACAATGAGCAGTTCTTC	CASSDSRANNEQFF
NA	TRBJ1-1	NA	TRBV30	TGTGCCTGGATGGAAGGGGTAATGTGGACTGAAGCTTTCTTT	CAWMEGVMWTEAFF
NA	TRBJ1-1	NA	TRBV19	TGTGCCAGTAGCATCAGGGCAGAGTCTGAAGCTTTCTTT	CASSIRAESEAFF
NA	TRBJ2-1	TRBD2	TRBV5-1	TGCGCCAGCAGCTTGCATTCTAGCGGCCCCTTCTTATACAATGAGCAGTTCTTC	CASSLHSSGPFLYNEQFF
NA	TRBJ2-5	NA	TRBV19	TGTGCCAGTAGACGTACGGCGGGGACAGTAGAGACCCAGTACTTC	CASRRTAGTVETQYF
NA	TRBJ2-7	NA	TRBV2	TGTGCCTTCGCCAGAGGTCCCTACGAGCAGTACTTC	CAFARGPYEQYF